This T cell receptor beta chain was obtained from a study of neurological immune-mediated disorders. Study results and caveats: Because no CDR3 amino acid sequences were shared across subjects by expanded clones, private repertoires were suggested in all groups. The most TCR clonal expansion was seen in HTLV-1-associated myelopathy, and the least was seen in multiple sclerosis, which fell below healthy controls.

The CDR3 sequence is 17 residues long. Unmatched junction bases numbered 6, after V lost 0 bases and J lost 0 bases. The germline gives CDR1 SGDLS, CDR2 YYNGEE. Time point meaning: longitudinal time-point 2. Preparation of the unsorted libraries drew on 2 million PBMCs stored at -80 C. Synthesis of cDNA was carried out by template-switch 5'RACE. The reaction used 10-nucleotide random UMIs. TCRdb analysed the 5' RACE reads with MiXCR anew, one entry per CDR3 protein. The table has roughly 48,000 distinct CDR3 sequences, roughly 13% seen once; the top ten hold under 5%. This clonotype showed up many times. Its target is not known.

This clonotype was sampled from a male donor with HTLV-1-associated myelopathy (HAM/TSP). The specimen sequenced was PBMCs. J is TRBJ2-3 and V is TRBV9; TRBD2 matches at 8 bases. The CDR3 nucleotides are TGTGCCAGCAGCGTAGCGGGTAGCGGGGCTAGCACAGATACGCAGTATTTT. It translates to CASSVAGSGASTDTQYF. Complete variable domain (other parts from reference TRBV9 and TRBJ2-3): DSGVTQTPKHLITATGQRVTLRCSPRSGDLSVYWYQQSLDQGLQFLIQYYNGEERAKGNILERFSAQQFPDLHSELNLSSLELGDSALYFCASSVAGSGASTDTQYFGPGTRLTVL.